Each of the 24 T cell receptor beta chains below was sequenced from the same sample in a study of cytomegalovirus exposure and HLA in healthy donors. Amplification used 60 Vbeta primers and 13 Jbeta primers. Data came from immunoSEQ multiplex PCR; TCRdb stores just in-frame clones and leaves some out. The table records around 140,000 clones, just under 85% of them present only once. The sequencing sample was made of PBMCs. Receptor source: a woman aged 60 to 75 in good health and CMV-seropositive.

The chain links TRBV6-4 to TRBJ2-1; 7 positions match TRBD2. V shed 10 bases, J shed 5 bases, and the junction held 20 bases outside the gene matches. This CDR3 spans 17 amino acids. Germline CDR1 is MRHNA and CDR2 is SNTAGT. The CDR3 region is CATRRLGGTTANNEQFF. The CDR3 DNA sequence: TGTGCCACCCGTCGTCTTGGGGGGACTACCGCTAACAATGAGCAGTTCTTC.

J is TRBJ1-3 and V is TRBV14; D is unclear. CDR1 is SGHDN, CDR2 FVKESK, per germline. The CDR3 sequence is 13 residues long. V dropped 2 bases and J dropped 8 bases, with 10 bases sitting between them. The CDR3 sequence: CASSQSSLDTIYF. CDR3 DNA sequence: TGTGCCAGCAGCCAATCGAGCTTGGACACCATATATTTT.

CDR3 bases: TGTGCCAGCAGCCTACGGGAGGGGGCAATAAGCTCTGGGGCCAACGTCCTGACTTTC. Its translation is CASSLREGAISSGANVLTF. The chain links TRBV7-2 to TRBJ2-6; weak D call: TRBD2 (8 bases). The germline gives CDR1 SGHTA, CDR2 FQGNSA. The V end lost 5 bases, the J end lost 0 bases, and 20 bases lay between the germline ends. The CDR3 sequence is 19 residues long.

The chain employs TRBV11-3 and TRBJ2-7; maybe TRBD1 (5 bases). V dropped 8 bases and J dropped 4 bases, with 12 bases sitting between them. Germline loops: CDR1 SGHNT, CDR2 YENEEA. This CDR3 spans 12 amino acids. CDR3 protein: CASGVRAYEQYF. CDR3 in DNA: TGTGCCAGCGGTGTCAGGGCGTACGAGCAGTACTTC.

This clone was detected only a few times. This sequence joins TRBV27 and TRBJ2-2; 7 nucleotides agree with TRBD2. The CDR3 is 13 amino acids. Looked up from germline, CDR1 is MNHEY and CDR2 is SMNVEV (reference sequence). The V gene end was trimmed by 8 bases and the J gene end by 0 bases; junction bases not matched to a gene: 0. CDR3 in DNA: TGTGCCAGCGGGGGGGCGAACACCGGGGAGCTGTTTTTT. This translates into CASGGANTGELFF.

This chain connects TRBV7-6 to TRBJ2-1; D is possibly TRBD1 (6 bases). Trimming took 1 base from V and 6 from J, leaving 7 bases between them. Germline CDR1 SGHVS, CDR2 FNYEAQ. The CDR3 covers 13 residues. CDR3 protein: CASSLVRGNEQFF. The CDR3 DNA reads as TGTGCCAGCAGCTTAGTCAGGGGCAATGAGCAGTTCTTC.

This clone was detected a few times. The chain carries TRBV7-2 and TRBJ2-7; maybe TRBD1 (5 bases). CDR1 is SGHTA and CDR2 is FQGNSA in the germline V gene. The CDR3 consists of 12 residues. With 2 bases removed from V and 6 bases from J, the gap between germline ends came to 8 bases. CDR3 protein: CASSLSGFEQYF. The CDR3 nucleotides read TGTGCCAGCAGCTTATCAGGGTTCGAGCAGTACTTC.

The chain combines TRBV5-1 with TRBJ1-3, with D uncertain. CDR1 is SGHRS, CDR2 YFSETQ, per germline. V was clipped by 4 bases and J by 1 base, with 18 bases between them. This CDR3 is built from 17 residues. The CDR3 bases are TGCGCCAGCAGCGAAGCCTCCCCAGCGGGTTCTGGAAACACCATATATTTT. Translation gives CASSEASPAGSGNTIYF.

CDR3: CAISEFGGSGNTIYF. The CDR3 DNA reads as TGTGCCATCAGTGAGTTTGGAGGTTCTGGAAACACCATATATTTT. This chain uses TRBV10-3 with TRBJ1-3; D unclear. Germline V gene data show CDR1 as ENHRY and CDR2 as SYGVKD. This CDR3 spans 15 amino acids. Trimming stripped 1 base from V and 1 base from J, with 8 bases between.

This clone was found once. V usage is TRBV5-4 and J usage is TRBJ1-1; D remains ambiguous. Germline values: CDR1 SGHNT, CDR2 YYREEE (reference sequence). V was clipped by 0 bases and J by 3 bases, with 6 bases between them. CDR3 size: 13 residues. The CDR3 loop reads CASSLERDTEAFF. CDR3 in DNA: TGTGCCAGCAGCTTGGAACGGGACACTGAAGCTTTCTTT.

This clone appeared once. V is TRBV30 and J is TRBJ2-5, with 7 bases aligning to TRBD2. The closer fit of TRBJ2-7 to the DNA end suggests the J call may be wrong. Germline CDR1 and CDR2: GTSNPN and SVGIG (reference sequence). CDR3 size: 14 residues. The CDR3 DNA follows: TGTGCCTGGAGTGTAAAAAGCGGGACCTACGAGCAGTACTTC. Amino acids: CAWSVKSGTYEQYF.

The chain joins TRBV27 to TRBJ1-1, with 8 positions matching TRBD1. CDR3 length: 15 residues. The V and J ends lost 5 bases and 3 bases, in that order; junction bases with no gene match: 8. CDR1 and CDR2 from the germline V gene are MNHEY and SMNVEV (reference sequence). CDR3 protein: CASSRQGMLDTEAFF. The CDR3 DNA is TGTGCCAGCAGTCGACAGGGGATGTTGGACACTGAAGCTTTCTTT.

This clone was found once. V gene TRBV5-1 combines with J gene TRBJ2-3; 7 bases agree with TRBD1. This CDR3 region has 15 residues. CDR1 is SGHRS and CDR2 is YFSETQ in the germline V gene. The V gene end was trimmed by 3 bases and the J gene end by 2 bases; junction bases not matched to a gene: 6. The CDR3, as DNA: TGCGCCAGCAGCTCGGAGACAGGGAACACAGATACGCAGTATTTT. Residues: CASSSETGNTDTQYF.

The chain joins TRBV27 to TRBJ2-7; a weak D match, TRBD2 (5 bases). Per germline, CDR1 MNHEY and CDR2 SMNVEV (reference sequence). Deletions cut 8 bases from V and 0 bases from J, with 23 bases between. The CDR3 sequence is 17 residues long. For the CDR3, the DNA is TGTGCCAGCGGACGGACTCCTACGGGTTTCCCCTCCTACGAGCAGTACTTC. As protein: CASGRTPTGFPSYEQYF.

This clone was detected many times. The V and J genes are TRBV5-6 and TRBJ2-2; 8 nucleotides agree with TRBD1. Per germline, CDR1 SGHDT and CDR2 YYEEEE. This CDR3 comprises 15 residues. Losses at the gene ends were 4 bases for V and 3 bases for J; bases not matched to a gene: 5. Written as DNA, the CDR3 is TGTGCCAGCAGCCCAGGACAGGGTGACACCGGGGAGCTGTTTTTT. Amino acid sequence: CASSPGQGDTGELFF.

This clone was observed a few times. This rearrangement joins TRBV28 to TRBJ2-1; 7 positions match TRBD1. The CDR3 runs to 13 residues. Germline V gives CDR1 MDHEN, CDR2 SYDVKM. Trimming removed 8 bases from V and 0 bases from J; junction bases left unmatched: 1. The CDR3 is CASRQGSYNEQFF. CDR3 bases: TGTGCCAGCCGACAGGGCTCCTACAATGAGCAGTTCTTC.

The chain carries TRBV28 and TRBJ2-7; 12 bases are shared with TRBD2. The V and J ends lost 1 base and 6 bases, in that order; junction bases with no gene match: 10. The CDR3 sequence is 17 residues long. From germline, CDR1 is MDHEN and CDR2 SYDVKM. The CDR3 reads CASSLFGALAGGTEQYF. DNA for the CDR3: TGTGCCAGCAGTTTATTCGGTGCACTAGCGGGAGGAACCGAGCAGTACTTC.

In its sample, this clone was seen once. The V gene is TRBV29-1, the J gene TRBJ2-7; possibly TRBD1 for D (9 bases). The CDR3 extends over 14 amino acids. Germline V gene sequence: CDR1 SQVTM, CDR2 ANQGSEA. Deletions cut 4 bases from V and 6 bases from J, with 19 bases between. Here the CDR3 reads CSVAGGTGYSEQYF. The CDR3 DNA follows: TGCAGCGTTGCGGGGGGGACAGGGTATTCCGAGCAGTACTTC.

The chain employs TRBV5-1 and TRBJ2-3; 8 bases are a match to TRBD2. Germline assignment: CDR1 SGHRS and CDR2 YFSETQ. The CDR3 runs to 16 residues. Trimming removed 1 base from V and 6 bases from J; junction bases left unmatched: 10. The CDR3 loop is CASSLHSAGDIDTQYF. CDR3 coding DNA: TGCGCCAGCAGCTTGCACTCAGCGGGAGATATTGATACGCAGTATTTT.

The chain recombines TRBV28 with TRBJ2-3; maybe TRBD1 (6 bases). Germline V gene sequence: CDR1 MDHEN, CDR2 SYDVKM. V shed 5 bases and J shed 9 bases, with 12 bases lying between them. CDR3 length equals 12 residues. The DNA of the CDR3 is TGTGCCAGCAGTCAGGGGAAATGGACGCAGTATTTT. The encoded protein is CASSQGKWTQYF.

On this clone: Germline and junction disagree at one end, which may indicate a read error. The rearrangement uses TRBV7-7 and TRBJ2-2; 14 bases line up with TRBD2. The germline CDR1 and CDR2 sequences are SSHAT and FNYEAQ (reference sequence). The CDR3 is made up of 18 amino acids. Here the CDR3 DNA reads TGTGCTAGCAGCCCGGGACTAGCGGGAGTGTCCGTCACCGGGGAGCTGTTTTTT. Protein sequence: CASSPGLAGVSVTGELFF.

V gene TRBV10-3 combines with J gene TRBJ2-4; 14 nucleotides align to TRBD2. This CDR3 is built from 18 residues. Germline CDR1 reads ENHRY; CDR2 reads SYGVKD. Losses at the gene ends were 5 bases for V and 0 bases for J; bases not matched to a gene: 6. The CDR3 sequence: CAISPGLAGGLAKNIQYF. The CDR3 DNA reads TGTGCCATCAGTCCTGGACTAGCGGGAGGTTTAGCCAAAAACATTCAGTACTTC.

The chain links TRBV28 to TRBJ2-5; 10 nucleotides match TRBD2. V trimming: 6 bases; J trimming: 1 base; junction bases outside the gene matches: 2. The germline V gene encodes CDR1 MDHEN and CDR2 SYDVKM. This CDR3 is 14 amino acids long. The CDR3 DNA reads TGTGCCAGCAGACTAGCGGGGAGCCAAGAGACCCAGTACTTC. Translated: CASRLAGSQETQYF.

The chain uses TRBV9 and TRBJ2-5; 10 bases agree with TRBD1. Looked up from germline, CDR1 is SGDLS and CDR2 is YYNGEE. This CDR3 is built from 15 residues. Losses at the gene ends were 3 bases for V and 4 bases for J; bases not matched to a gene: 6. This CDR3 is CASSAGQGVTETQYF. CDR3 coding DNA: TGTGCCAGCAGCGCCGGACAGGGGGTCACAGAGACCCAGTACTTC.